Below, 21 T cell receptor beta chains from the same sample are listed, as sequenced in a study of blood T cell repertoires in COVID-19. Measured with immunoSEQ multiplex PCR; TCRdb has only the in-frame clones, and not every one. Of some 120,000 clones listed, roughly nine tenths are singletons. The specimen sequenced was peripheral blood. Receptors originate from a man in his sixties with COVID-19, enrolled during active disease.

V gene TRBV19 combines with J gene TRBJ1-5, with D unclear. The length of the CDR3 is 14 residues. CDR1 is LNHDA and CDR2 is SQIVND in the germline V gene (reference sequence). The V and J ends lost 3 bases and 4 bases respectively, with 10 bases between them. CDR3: CASSMNRENQPQHF. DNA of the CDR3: TGTGCCAGTAGTATGAACCGGGAGAATCAGCCCCAGCATTTT.

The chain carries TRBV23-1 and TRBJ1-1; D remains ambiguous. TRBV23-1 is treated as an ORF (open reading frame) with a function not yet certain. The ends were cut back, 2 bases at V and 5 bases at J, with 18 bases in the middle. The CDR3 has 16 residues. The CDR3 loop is CASSQREYPLRTEAFF. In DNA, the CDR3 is TGCGCCAGCAGTCAAAGGGAGTACCCCCTAAGGACTGAAGCTTTCTTT.

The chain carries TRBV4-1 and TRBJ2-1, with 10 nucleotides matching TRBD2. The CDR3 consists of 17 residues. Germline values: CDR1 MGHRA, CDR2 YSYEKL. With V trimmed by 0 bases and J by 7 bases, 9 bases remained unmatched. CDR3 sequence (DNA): TGCGCCAGCAGCCAAGAGGTTTGGACTAGCGGTAGGAATGAGCAGTTCTTC. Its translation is CASSQEVWTSGRNEQFF.

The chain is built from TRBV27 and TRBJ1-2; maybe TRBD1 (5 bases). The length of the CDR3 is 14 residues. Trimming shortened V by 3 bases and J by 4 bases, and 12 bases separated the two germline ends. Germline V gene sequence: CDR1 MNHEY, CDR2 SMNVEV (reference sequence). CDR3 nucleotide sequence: TGTGCCAGCAGTTTGCGCGGGGCCGGCTATGGCTACACCTTC. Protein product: CASSLRGAGYGYTF.

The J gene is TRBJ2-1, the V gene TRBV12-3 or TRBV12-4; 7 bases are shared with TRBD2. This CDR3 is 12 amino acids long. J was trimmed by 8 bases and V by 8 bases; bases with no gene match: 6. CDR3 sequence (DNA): TGTGCCAGCGCTCGGGAGGCCCATGAGCAGTTCTTC. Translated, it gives CASAREAHEQFF.

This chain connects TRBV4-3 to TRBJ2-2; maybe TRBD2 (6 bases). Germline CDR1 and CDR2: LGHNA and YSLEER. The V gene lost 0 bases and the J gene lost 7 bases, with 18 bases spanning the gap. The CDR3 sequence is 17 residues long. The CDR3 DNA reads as TGCGCCAGCAGCCAAGAAGGAGGGCTGAGGGGCCACGGGGAGCTGTTTTTT. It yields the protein CASSQEGGLRGHGELFF.

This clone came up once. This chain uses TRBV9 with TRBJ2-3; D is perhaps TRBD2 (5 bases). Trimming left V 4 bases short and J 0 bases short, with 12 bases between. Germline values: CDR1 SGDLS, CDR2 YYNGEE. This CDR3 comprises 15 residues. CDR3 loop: CASSLSGGSTDTQYF. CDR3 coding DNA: TGTGCCAGCAGCTTGAGCGGAGGAAGCACAGATACGCAGTATTTT.

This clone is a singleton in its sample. DNA for the CDR3: TGTGCCAGCAGCTTAACGGCTAGCGGGAGTGGAGAGCAGTTCTTC. Amino acids: CASSLTASGSGEQFF. The chain carries TRBV7-3 and TRBJ2-1, with 10 nucleotides matching TRBD2. Germline trimming cut 0 bases from V and 10 bases from J; bases unmatched to any gene: 6. There are 15 residues in the CDR3. Germline CDR1 SGHTA, CDR2 FQGTGA.

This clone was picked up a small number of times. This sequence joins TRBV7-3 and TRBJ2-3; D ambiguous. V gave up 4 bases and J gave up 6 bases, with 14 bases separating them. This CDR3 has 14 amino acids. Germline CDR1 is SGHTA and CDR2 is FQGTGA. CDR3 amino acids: CASSSTDSLDTQYF. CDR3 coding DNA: TGTGCCAGCAGCTCTACCGACTCCTTGGATACGCAGTATTTT.

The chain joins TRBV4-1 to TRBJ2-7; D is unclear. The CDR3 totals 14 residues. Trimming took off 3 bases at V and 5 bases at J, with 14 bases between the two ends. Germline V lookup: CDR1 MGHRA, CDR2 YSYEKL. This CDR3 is CASSQAGLGDEQYF. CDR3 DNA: TGCGCCAGCAGCCAGGCCGGTCTCGGAGACGAGCAGTACTTC.

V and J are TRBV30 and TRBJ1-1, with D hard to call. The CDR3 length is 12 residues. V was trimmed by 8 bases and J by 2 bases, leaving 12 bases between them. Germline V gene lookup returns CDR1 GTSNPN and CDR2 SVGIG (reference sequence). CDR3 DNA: TGTGCCAGCCAGCGGGGAAACACTGAAGCTTTCTTT. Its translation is CASQRGNTEAFF.

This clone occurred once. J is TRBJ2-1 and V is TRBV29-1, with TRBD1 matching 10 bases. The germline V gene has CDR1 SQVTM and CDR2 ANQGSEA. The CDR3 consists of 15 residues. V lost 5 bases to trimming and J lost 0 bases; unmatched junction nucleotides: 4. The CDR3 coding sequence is TGCAGCGTTCCTAGGACAGGGGGCTCCTACAATGAGCAGTTCTTC. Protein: CSVPRTGGSYNEQFF.

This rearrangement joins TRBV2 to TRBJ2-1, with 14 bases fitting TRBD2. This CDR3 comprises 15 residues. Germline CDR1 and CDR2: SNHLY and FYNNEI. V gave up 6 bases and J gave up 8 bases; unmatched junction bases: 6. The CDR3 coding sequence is TGTGCCAGCAGGGGGACTAGCGGGAGTAGAGATGAGCAGTTCTTC. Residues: CASRGTSGSRDEQFF.

CDR3 sequence (DNA): TGTGCCAGCAGCTTAGTTCTGAACACCATATATTTT. Residues: CASSLVLNTIYF. The chain couples TRBV7-9 to TRBJ1-3, with unresolved D. V was shortened by 1 base and J by 7 bases, with 5 bases between the two germline ends. The germline V gene has CDR1 SEHNR and CDR2 FQNEAQ (reference sequence). The CDR3 contains 12 residues.

The CDR3 coding sequence is TGTGCCAGCAGCCAGGCCAGAACTGAAGCTTTCTTT. It encodes CASSQARTEAFF. The rearrangement joins TRBV3-1 (or the pseudogene TRBV3-2) to TRBJ1-1; D remains unclear. V shed 3 bases and J shed 5 bases, with 7 bases lying between them. The CDR3 sequence is 12 residues long. From germline, CDR1 is LGHDT and CDR2 YNNKEL (reference sequence).

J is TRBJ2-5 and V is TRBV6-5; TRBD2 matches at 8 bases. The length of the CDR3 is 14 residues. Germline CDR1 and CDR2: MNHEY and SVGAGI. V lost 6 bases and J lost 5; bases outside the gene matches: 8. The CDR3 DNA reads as TGTGCCAGCAGGGGAACTAGCGGAGCGGAGACCCAGTACTTC. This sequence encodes CASRGTSGAETQYF.

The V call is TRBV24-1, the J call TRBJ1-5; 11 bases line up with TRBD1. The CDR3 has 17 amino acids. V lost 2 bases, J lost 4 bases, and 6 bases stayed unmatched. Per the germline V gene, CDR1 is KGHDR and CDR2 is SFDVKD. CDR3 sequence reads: CATSDSGQGAINQPQHF. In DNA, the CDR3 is TGTGCCACCAGTGATTCCGGACAGGGGGCGATAAATCAGCCCCAGCATTTT.

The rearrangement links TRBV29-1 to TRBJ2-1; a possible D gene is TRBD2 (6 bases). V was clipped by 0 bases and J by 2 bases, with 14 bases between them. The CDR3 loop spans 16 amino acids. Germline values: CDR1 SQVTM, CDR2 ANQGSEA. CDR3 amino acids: CSVEDPQRVTYNEQFF. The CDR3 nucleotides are TGCAGCGTTGAAGATCCGCAGCGGGTCACCTACAATGAGCAGTTCTTC.

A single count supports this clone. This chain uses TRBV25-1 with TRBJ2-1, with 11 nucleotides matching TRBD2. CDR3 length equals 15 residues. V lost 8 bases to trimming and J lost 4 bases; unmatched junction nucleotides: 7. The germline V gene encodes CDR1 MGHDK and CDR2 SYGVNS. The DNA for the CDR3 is TGTGCCAGCTCGGGGGGGACTAGCGGTTACAATGAGCAGTTCTTC. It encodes CASSGGTSGYNEQFF.

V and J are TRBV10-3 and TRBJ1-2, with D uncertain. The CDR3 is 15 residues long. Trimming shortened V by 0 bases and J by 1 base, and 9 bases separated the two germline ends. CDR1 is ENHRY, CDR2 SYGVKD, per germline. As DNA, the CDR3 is TGTGCCATCAGTGAGTCTCAAGAGGATAACTATGGCTACACCTTC. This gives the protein CAISESQEDNYGYTF.

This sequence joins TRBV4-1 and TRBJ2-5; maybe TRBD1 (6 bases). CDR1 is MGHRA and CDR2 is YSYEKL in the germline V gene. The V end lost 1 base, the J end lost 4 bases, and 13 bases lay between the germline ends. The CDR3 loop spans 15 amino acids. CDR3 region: CASSQATGFAETQYF. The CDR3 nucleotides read TGCGCCAGCAGCCAAGCTACAGGGTTTGCAGAGACCCAGTACTTC.